This T cell receptor beta chain is from a study of blood T cell repertoires in COVID-19. Study at large: Some COVID-19 samples were acute and others convalescent; all came from the United States, Italy and Spain.

Profiled with immunoSEQ multiplex PCR; TCRdb holds only in-frame clones, not every one. The sample has about 75,000 clones, 88% seen once; the top ten hold approximately 19%. This CDR3 region has 14 residues. This chain joins TRBV21-1 and TRBJ2-7; the table assigns TRBD1, which was not confirmed against the DNA. TRBV21-1 is labeled a pseudogene. Sequenced sample: peripheral blood. The sequence was collected from a human donor in a cohort sampled during active COVID-19. CDR3 nucleotide sequence: TGTGCCAGCAGCAGCTTAGGACAGGGGAACGAGCAGTACTTC. The encoded protein is CASSSLGQGNEQYF.